Listed below are T cell receptor beta chains from one sample, sequenced in a study of early T cells in non-severe SARS-CoV-2 infection. TCRdb reprocessed the 5' RACE reads via MiXCR and lists one record per CDR3 protein. This table holds roughly 62,000 distinct CDR3 sequences, 6.5% to 8.5% found once. Input material: whole blood. These receptors originate from an adult who was a healthcare worker with PCR-confirmed SARS-CoV-2 infection or an uninfected control (not recorded which). Each CDR3 is given with its conserved first and last residue. Each record gives: D gene, J gene, V gene, clone size, CDR3 protein, CDR3 DNA. The D gene is left open where the match is weak. Clone size is not always given. Where it is, it says once, few, many or a class for expanded clones.

TRBD2,TRBJ2-5,TRBV25-1,-,CASSTGGGDPQETQYF,TGTGCCAGCAGTACCGGGGGGGGTGACCCCCAAGAGACCCAGTACTTC
-,TRBJ2-1,TRBV29-1,many,CSVDTGYEQFF,TGCAGCGTTGATACAGGGTATGAGCAGTTCTTC
TRBD2,TRBJ2-3,TRBV28,many,CASSMTSGSQDTQYF,TGTGCCAGCAGTATGACTAGCGGCAGTCAAGATACGCAGTATTTT
-,TRBJ2-1,TRBV20-1,-,CSARDLGRSSYNEQFF,TGCAGTGCTAGAGATCTCGGGCGGAGCTCCTACAATGAGCAGTTCTTC
-,TRBJ2-3,TRBV28,many,CASSSPEGHTQYF,TGTGCCAGCAGTTCGCCCGAAGGTCATACGCAGTATTTT
-,TRBJ1-2,TRBV12-3/TRBV12-4,many,CASSLLFGRGGYTF,TGTGCCAGCAGTTTACTGTTCGGACGTGGAGGCTACACCTTC
TRBD1,TRBJ2-7,TRBV7-2,many,CASSYRDRGREQYF,TGTGCCAGCAGCTACCGAGACAGGGGGAGGGAGCAGTACTTC
TRBD2,TRBJ2-4,TRBV19,many,CASRIAGDSKNIQYF,TGTGCCAGTAGGATAGCGGGAGATTCCAAAAACATTCAGTACTTC
-,TRBJ2-1,TRBV6-5,medium-sized,CASSKDRTAYNEQFF,TGTGCCAGCAGTAAAGACCGGACAGCTTACAATGAGCAGTTCTTC
-,TRBJ1-6,TRBV20-1,many,CSARALNSPLHF,TGCAGTGCTAGAGCTTTAAATTCACCCCTCCACTTT
-,TRBJ2-3,TRBV20-1,few,CSAPPGLPDQGQYF,TGCAGTGCTCCGCCTGGACTCCCCGACCAGGGGCAGTATTTT
-,TRBJ2-1,TRBV24-1,many,CATSDLLYPEQFF,TGTGCCACCAGTGATTTGCTTTATCCAGAGCAGTTCTTC
TRBD1,TRBJ2-3,TRBV5-4,many,CASSEGQGMTDTQYF,TGTGCCAGCAGCGAAGGACAGGGAATGACAGATACGCAGTATTTT
-,TRBJ2-3,TRBV9,many,CASSVEGGSAQYF,TGTGCCAGCAGCGTCGAGGGCGGCTCGGCGCAGTATTTT
TRBD1,TRBJ2-2,TRBV20-1,many,CSARDARRQGATGELFF,TGCAGTGCTAGAGACGCACGGAGACAGGGGGCTACCGGGGAGCTGTTTTTT
-,TRBJ2-7,TRBV18,few,CASSPGTEQYF,TGTGCCAGCTCACCAGGCACCGAGCAGTACTTC
-,TRBJ1-3,TRBV18,few,CASTNRGNTIYF,TGTGCCAGCACAAACCGGGGAAACACCATATATTTT
TRBD2,TRBJ2-2,TRBV27,few,CASSRTSGILVGPGELFF,TGTGCCAGCAGTCGGACTAGCGGGATCCTAGTGGGCCCCGGGGAGCTGTTTTTT
-,TRBJ2-3,TRBV20-1,-,CSARDWRFPTDTQYF,TGCAGTGCTAGAGATTGGCGGTTCCCCACAGATACGCAGTATTTT
-,TRBJ2-3,TRBV18,many,CASSLMRGSTTDTQYF,TGTGCCAGCTCACTTATGAGGGGATCGACCACAGATACGCAGTATTTT
TRBD1,TRBJ1-1,TRBV18,many,CASSPKFPGQGTNTEAFF,TGTGCCAGCTCACCCAAATTCCCGGGACAGGGAACGAACACTGAAGCTTTCTTT
TRBD1,TRBJ2-1,TRBV28,many,CASSSGQVSYNEQFF,TGTGCCAGCAGTTCCGGACAGGTCTCCTACAATGAGCAGTTCTTC
TRBD2,TRBJ2-1,TRBV28,-,CASSSPTSGSYNEQFF,TGTGCCAGCAGTTCCCCTACTAGCGGGTCCTACAATGAGCAGTTCTTC
TRBD2,TRBJ2-3,TRBV14,many,CASSLTSGSPSTDTQYF,TGTGCCAGCAGCCTGACTAGCGGGAGCCCCAGCACAGATACGCAGTATTTT
TRBD2,TRBJ2-2,TRBV7-2,many,CASSLDQGWGTSGISGELFF,TGTGCCAGCAGCTTAGATCAGGGCTGGGGGACTAGCGGGATCTCCGGGGAGCTGTTTTTT
-,TRBJ2-1,TRBV6-1,many,CASSEVGMGGYFEQFF,TGTGCCAGCAGTGAAGTTGGAATGGGGGGTTACTTTGAGCAGTTCTTC
-,TRBJ2-3,TRBV29-1,-,CSGIGRSDTQYF,TGCAGCGGGATTGGGCGATCAGATACGCAGTATTTT
-,TRBJ2-7,TRBV28,few,CASSLSGGNYEQYF,TGTGCCAGCAGTTTATCTGGGGGGAACTACGAGCAGTACTTC
TRBD1,TRBJ1-2,TRBV7-9,few,CASSSATGNRYGYTF,TGTGCCAGCAGCTCCGCGACAGGGAATAGGTATGGCTACACCTTC
-,TRBJ2-7,TRBV19,-,CASSNPSYEQYF,TGTGCCAGTAGTAACCCCTCGTACGAGCAGTACTTC
-,TRBJ2-5,TRBV28,few,CASSDSVLQETQYF,TGTGCCAGCAGTGACTCCGTCCTCCAAGAGACCCAGTACTTC
TRBD2,TRBJ2-7,TRBV28,many,CASSPGAAGGPEYF,TGTGCCAGCAGTCCCGGAGCAGCGGGAGGGCCGGAGTACTTC
-,TRBJ2-3,TRBV5-6,few,CASSTTSVSTDTQYF,TGTGCCAGCAGCACCACTAGTGTGAGCACAGATACGCAGTATTTT